The clone carrying this TCR beta chain has a count of ten or more. Its specificity is unknown. Germline lookup yields CDR1 SGHTA and CDR2 FQGNSA. The CDR3 spans 19 residues. The J segment lost 2 bases and the V segment lost 3 bases, leaving 17 bases of the junction unmatched. The data were obtained in a study of T cells in Graves' hyperthyroidism and ophthalmopathy. Study background: Any treatment followed the collection of peripheral blood at initial diagnosis.

General study findings and limits: The blood repertoire included most of the expanded thyroid clonotypes above 0.001.

Amplification of TCR beta CDR3 regions was performed using RNA transcripts as template. TCR CDR3 underwent first-round RT-PCR with the HTBI primer set. TCRdb processed the multiplex PCR reads anew with MiXCR; each CDR3 protein has one entry. The data hold some 570,000 distinct CDR3 sequences, with 13% to 15% observed a single time. Ophthalmopathy in the patients scored at least 3 on Clinical Activity Score and at least 4 on NOSPECS grade, lasting under 3 months. The material sequenced was blood. This chain links TRBV7-2 with TRBJ2-7; 9 bases match TRBD2. This receptor was identified in a woman between 18 and 29 years old with Graves' ophthalmopathy. The CDR3 is CASSLDLLAGDSIAYEQYF. For the CDR3, the DNA is TGTGCCAGCAGCTTGGACCTTTTAGCGGGAGATTCGATAGCCTACGAGCAGTACTTC. The whole variable domain, filled in from reference TRBV7-2 and TRBJ2-7, reads GAGVSQSPSNKVTEKGKDVELRCDPISGHTALYWYRQSLGQGLEFLIYFQGNSAPDKSGLPSDRFSAERTGGSVSTLTIQRTQQEDSAVYLCASSLDLLAGDSIAYEQYFGPGTRLTVT.